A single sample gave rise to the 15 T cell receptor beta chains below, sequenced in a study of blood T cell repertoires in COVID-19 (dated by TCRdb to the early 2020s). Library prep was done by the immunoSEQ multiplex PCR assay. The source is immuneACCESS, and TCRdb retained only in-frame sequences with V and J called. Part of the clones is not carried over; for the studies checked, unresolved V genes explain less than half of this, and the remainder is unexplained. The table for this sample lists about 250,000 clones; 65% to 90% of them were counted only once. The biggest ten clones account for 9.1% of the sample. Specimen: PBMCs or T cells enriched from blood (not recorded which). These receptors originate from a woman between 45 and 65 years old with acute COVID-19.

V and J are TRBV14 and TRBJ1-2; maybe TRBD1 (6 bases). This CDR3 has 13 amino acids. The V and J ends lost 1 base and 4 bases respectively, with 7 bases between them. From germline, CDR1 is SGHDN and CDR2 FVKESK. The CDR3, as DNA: TGTGCCAGCAGCCAAGGACAGGCCTATGGCTACACCTTC. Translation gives CASSQGQAYGYTF.

CDR3 sequence (DNA): TGTGCCAGCAGTTTATCGGGCGGGACTTACACTGAAGCTTTCTTT. Translation: CASSLSGGTYTEAFF. V is TRBV27 and J is TRBJ1-1; D possibly corresponds to TRBD1 (5 bases). V was pared by 0 bases and J by 3 bases, with 11 bases between. The CDR3 totals 15 residues. Germline-derived CDR1 and CDR2 are MNHEY and SMNVEV (reference sequence).

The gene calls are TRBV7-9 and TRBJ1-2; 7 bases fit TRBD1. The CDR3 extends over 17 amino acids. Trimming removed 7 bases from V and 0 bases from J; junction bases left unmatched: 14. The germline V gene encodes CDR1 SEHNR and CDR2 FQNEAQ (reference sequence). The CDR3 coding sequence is TGTGCCAGCACCCAGGACAGGTCGCCCCTAGCTAACTATGGCTACACCTTC. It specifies CASTQDRSPLANYGYTF.

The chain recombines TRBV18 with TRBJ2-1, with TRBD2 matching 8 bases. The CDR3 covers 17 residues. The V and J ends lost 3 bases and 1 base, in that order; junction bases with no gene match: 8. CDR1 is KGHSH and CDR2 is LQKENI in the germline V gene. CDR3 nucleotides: TGTGCCAGCTCACCCCCTTACGGGGGGGCATCCTACAATGAGCAGTTCTTC. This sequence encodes CASSPPYGGASYNEQFF.

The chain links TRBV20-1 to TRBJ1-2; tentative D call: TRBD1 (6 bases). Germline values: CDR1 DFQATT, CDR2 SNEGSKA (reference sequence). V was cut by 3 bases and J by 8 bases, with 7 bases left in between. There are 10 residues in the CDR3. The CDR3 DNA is TGCAGTGCTAGGACAGGCGGCTACACCTTC. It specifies CSARTGGYTF.

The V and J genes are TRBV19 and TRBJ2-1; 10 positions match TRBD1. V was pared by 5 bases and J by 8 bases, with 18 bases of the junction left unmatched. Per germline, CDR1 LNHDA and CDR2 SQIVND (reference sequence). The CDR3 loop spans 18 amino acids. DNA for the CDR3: TGTGCCAGTAGTGCCCGTTATGCCGGGACAGGGGCGCGCGATGAGCAGTTCTTC. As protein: CASSARYAGTGARDEQFF.

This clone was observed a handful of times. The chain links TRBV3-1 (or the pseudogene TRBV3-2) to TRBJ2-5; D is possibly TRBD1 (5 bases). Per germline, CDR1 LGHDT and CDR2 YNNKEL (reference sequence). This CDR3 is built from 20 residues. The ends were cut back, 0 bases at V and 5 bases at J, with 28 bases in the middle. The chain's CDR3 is CASSQDSIPRMDMAAETQYF. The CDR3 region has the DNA TGTGCCAGCAGCCAAGACTCAATACCCAGAATGGACATGGCCGCGGAGACCCAGTACTTC.

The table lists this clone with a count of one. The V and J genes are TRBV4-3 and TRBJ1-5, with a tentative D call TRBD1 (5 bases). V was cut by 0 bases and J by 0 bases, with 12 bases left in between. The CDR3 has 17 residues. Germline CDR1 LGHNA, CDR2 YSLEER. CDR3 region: CASSQDLGADSNQPQHF. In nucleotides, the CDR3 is TGCGCCAGCAGCCAAGATTTAGGGGCCGATAGCAATCAGCCCCAGCATTTT.

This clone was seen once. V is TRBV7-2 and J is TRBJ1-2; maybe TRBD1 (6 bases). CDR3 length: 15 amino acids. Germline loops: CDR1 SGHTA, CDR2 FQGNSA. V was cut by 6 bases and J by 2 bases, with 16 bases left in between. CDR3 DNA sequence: TGTGCCAGCAGTGGGGGGGCGGGAAAAAACTATGGCTACACCTTC. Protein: CASSGGAGKNYGYTF. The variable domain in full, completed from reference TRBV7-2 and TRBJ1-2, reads GAGVSQSPSNKVTEKGKDVELRCDPISGHTALYWYRQSLGQGLEFLIYFQGNSAPDKSGLPSDRFSAERTGGSVSTLTIQRTQQEDSAVYLCASSGGAGKNYGYTFGSGTRLTVV.

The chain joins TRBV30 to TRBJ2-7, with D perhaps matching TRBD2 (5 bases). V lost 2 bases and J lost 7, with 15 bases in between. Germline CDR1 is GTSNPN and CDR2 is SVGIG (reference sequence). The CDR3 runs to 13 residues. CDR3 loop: CAWSQGSSREQYF. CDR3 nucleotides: TGTGCCTGGAGTCAAGGGTCTAGCCGGGAGCAGTACTTC. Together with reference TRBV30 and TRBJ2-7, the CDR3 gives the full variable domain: SQTIHQWPATLVQPVGSPLSLECTVEGTSNPNLYWYRQAAGRGLQLLFYSVGIGQISSEVPQNLSASRPQDRQFILSSKKLLLSDSGFYLCAWSQGSSREQYFGPGTRLTVT.

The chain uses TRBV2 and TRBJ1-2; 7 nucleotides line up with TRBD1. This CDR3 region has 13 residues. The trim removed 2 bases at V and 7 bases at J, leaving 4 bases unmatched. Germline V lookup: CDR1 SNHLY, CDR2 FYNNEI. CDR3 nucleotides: TGTGCCAGCAGTGAATCAGGGGGTGGTGGCTACACCTTC. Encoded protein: CASSESGGGGYTF.

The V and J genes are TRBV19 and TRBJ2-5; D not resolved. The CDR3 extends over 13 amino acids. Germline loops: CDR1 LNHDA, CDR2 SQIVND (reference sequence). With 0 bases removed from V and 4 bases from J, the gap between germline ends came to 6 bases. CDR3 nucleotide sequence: TGTGCCAGTAGTATAGATCGGAGAGAGACCCAGTACTTC. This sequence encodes CASSIDRRETQYF.

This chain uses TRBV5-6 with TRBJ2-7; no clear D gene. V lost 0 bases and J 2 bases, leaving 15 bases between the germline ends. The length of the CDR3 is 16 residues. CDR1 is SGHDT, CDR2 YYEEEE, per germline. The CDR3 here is CASSLVGPTLTYEQYF. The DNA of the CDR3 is TGTGCCAGCAGCTTGGTGGGCCCCACTTTGACCTACGAGCAGTACTTC.

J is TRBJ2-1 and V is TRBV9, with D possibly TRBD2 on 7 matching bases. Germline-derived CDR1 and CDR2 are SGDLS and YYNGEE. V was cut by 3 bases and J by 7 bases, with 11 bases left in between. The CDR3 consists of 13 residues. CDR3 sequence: CASSEGGGNEQFF. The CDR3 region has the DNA TGTGCCAGCAGCGAGGGAGGGGGGAATGAGCAGTTCTTC. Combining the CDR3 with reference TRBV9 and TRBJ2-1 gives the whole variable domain DSGVTQTPKHLITATGQRVTLRCSPRSGDLSVYWYQQSLDQGLQFLIQYYNGEERAKGNILERFSAQQFPDLHSELNLSSLELGDSALYFCASSEGGGNEQFFGPGTRLTVL.

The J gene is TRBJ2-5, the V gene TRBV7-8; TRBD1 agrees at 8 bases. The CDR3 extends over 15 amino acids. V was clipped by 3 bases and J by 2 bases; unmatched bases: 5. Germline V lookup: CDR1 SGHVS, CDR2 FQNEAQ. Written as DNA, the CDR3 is TGTGCCAGCAGCTTTGGACAGGGTCGGCAAGAGACCCAGTACTTC. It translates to CASSFGQGRQETQYF.